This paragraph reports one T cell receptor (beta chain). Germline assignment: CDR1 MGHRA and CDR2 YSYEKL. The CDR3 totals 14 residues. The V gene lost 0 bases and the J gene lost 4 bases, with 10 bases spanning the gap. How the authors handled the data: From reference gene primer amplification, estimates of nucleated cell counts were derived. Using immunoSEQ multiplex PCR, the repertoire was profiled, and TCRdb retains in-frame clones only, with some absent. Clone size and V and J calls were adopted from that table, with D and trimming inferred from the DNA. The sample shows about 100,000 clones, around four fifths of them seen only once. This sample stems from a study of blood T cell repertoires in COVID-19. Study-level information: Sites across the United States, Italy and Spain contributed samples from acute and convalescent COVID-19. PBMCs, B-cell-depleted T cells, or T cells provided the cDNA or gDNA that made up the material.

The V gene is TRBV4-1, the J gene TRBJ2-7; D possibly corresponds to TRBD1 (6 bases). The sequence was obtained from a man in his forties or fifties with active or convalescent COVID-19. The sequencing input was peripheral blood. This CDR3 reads CASSQDEDSYEQYF. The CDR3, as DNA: TGCGCCAGCAGCCAAGATGAGGACAGTTACGAGCAGTACTTC.